This record looks at one TCR beta chain sequence and its context. As yet, its antigen is unknown. Second doses were pooled across both intervals (about 4 or about 12 weeks). TCRdb's table, derived via immunoSEQ multiplex PCR, lists solely in-frame clones and lacks some. The sample gives roughly 50,000 clones, 80% to 90% of which show up once; 5.5% to 7% is in the top ten. This entry is derived from a study of T cell responses to AZD1222 COVID-19 vaccine. Study observations and caveats: Spike-specific TCR breadth and depth went up after people got two AZD1222 doses.

V lost 6 bases and J lost 0, with 14 bases in between. The CDR3 runs 15 residues. The germline gives CDR1 SGHRS, CDR2 YFSETQ. This clonotype was sampled from an adult who received the AZD1222 COVID-19 vaccine. This specimen consisted of peripheral blood, obtained 28 days after the second AZD1222 dose. The gene calls are TRBV5-1 and TRBJ2-3, with D possibly called TRBD1 or TRBD2 (5 bases each). The CDR3 loop reads CASISDGASTDTQYF. In nucleotides, the CDR3 is TGCGCCAGCATTTCCGACGGGGCCAGCACAGATACGCAGTATTTT.